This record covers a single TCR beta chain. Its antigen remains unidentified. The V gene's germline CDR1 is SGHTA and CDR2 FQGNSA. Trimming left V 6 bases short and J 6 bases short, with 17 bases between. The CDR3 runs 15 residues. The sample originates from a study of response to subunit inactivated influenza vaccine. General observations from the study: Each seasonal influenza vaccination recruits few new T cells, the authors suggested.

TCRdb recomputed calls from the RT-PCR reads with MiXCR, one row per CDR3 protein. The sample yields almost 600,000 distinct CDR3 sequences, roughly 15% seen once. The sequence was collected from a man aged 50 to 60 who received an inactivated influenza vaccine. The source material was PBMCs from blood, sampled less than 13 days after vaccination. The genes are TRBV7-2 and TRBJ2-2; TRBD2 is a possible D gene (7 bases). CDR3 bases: TGTGCCAGCAGGGAACAGGGAGGGGACCCCGGGGAGCTGTTTTTT. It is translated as CASREQGGDPGELFF.